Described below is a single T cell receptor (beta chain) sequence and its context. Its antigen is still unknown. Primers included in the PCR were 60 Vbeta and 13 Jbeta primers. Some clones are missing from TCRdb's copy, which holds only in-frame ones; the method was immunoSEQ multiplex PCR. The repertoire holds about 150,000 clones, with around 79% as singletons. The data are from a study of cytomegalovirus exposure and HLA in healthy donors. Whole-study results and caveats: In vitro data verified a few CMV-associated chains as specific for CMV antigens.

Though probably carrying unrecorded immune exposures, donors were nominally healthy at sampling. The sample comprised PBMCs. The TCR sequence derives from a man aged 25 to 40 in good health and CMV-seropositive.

In DNA, the CDR3 is TGTGCCAGCAGCGCCGCGGATGGGAACACTGAAGCTTTCTTT. It is translated as CASSAADGNTEAFF. V and J are TRBV9 and TRBJ1-1, with D unclear. V lost 3 bases and J lost 1, with 10 bases in between. Germline V gene sequence: CDR1 SGDLS, CDR2 YYNGEE. The CDR3 has 14 residues.